This TCR beta chain was captured in a study of cytomegalovirus exposure and HLA in healthy donors. Amplification used 60 Vbeta primers and 13 Jbeta primers. The repertoire was sequenced with immunoSEQ multiplex PCR; TCRdb's copy has only in-frame clones and lacks some. Of under 200,000 clones listed, approximately 77% are singletons. The sequenced sample was PBMCs. The receptor was isolated from a man aged 25-40 years in good health and CMV-seropositive.

In nucleotides, the CDR3 is TGCGCCAGCAGTGAGTCTTGGGCGGAGCAGTACTTC. It specifies CASSESWAEQYF. This chain uses TRBV10-1 with TRBJ2-7, with no clear D. There are 12 residues in the CDR3. Germline values: CDR1 WNHNN, CDR2 SYGVQD (reference sequence). V gave up 0 bases and J gave up 7 bases, with 7 bases separating them.